The present T cell receptor beta chain was sequenced within a study of human T cells and chemical hapten exposure. Study-level findings and limits: More PT1 expanded TCRs went with higher patch test scores.

CDR1 and CDR2 from the germline V gene are SQVTM and ANQGSEA. This CDR3 region has 14 residues. V lost 4 bases and J lost 1; bases outside the gene matches: 6. TCRdb reprocessed the RACE reads with MiXCR, giving one entry per CDR3 protein. The table includes about 80,000 distinct CDR3 sequences, around 15% detected once. Time point: pre-sensitization, week 0. Treatment described: therapeutic diphenylcyclopropenone sensitization with weekly scalp DPC. This clonotype was counted at least ten times. Its antigen is unknown. This chain connects TRBV29-1 to TRBJ1-1; 7 nucleotides match TRBD1. The source of this sequence is a woman in her forties or fifties with alopecia areata. Some clones in this sample may be carry-over from other donors' samples. The starting material was whole blood, obtained in connection with sensitization to the hapten diphenylcyclopropenone (DPC). In nucleotides, the CDR3 is TGCAGCGTTGCAGGGGGAGGGTCGAACACTGAAGCTTTCTTT. It translates to CSVAGGGSNTEAFF. Full variable domain (rest looked up from reference TRBV29-1 and TRBJ1-1): SAVISQKPSRDICQRGTSLTIQCQVDSQVTMMFWYRQQPGQSLTLIATANQGSEATYESGFVIDKFPISRPNLTFSTLTVSNMSPEDSSIYLCSVAGGGSNTEAFFGQGTRLTVV.